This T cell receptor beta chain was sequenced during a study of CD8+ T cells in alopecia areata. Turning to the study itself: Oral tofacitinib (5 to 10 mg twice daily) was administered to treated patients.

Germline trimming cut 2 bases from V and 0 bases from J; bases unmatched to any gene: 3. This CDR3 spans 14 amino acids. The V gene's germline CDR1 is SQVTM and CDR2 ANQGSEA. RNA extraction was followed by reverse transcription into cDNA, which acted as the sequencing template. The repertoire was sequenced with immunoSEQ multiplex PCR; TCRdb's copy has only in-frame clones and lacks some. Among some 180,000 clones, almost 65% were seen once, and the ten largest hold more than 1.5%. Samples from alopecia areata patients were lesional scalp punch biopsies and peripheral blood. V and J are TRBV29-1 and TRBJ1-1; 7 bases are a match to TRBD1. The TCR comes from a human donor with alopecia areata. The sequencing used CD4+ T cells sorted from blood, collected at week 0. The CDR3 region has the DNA TGCAGCGTTGAAAATCAGGGGGTGAACACTGAAGCTTTCTTT. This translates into CSVENQGVNTEAFF.